This T cell receptor (beta chain) comes out of a study of blood T cell repertoires in COVID-19. Original methodology: How many nucleated cells were present was estimated from reference gene primer amplification. Assay: immunoSEQ multiplex PCR; the TCRdb copy retains only in-frame clones and omits some. V and J calls and clone size are as listed in that table; D and trimming were resolved from the DNA. The table records fewer than 50,000 clones, 65% to 85% of them present only once. The CDR3 runs 17 residues. The V end lost 5 bases, the J end lost 6 bases, and 23 bases lay between the germline ends. Germline CDR1 MNHEY, CDR2 SMNVEV (reference sequence).

This TCR derives from a woman older than 75 with active or convalescent COVID-19. Input material: peripheral blood. The chain is built from TRBV27 and TRBJ2-1, with unresolved D. The DNA for the CDR3 is TGTGCCAGCAGTCGCACGACACTGCCCCTTCCCCCCAATGAGCAGTTCTTC. Protein sequence: CASSRTTLPLPPNEQFF.